Listed below are T cell receptor beta chains from one sample, sequenced in a study of regulatory T cells in long-lasting Graves disease. One entry per CDR3 protein results from TCRdb running MiXCR on the multiplex PCR reads. Among around 250,000 distinct CDR3 sequences, 20% to 25% were seen once, and the ten largest hold approximately 13%. The sample consisted of peripheral blood mononuclear cells (PBMCs), taken at new diagnosis, from a patient treated with antithyroid drugs. These receptors originate from a female donor with Graves disease. CDR3s leave out the opening cysteine and the closing phenylalanine or tryptophan.

v_gene	j_gene	CDR3aa
TRBV29-1	TRBJ1-1	SAEKGGTEAF
TRBV20-1	TRBJ2-3	SARDQGLTDTQY
TRBV7-6	TRBJ2-7	ASSPGQGLGSYEQY
TRBV20-1	TRBJ2-3	SARIPSGTDTQY
TRBV12-3/TRBV12-4	TRBJ2-5	ASSLGYGASGRIRETQY
TRBV7-3	TRBJ2-1	ASSSSSSWAYNEQF
TRBV4-3	TRBJ1-2	ASSQDGGGPRGYT
TRBV11-3	TRBJ2-3	ASSLGTGGISQY
TRBV11-3	TRBJ2-2	ASSLYGASGTGELF
TRBV7-9	TRBJ2-2	ASSFHTGELF
TRBV6-5	TRBJ1-1	ASSYAGDTEAF
TRBV20-1	TRBJ2-7	SARDRTDTPEQY
TRBV2	TRBJ2-5	ASSEGAGSETQY
TRBV6-5	TRBJ2-7	ASSYGGRGYEQY
TRBV5-1	TRBJ2-1	ASSPRTANEQF
TRBV12-3/TRBV12-4	TRBJ2-1	ASSLARGGNEQF
TRBV9	TRBJ1-1	ASSSGQGNSEAF
TRBV18	TRBJ2-1	ASSPPRASGENSYNEQF
TRBV5-1	TRBJ2-7	ASSLTGITYEQY
TRBV11-3	TRBJ2-7	ASSLEALRGGEQY
TRBV20-1	TRBJ2-7	SARASSYEQY
TRBV5-1	TRBJ2-3	ASSPGRSGGTDTQY